What follows describes a single T cell receptor beta chain. Its specificity is unknown. The entry originates in a study of cytomegalovirus exposure and HLA in healthy donors. The primer mix had 60 Vbeta and 13 Jbeta primers. The table came from immunoSEQ multiplex PCR; TCRdb's copy has only in-frame clones and leaves some out. The sample lists a few hundred thousand clones, 65% to 90% occurring once. Study-wide findings and caveats: Information on immune exposure was restricted to one variable (CMV serostatus). The classifier was said to identify cytomegalovirus status with high specificity and sensitivity. Some V segments could not be told apart, so they were left out, TRBV6-2 and TRBV6-3 among them.

The CDR3 consists of 18 residues. CDR1 and CDR2 (germline): SQVTM, ANQGSEA. Trimming took 5 bases from V and 7 from J; bases not matched to a gene: 17. This clonotype was obtained from a girl aged 10 to 17 in good health and CMV-seronegative. The source material was PBMCs. The chain joins TRBV29-1 to TRBJ1-4; 12 bases line up with TRBD1. CDR3 protein: CSVLVVGTGGRPSEKLFF. DNA of the CDR3: TGCAGCGTTCTAGTAGTCGGGACAGGGGGCCGCCCTAGTGAAAAACTGTTTTTT.